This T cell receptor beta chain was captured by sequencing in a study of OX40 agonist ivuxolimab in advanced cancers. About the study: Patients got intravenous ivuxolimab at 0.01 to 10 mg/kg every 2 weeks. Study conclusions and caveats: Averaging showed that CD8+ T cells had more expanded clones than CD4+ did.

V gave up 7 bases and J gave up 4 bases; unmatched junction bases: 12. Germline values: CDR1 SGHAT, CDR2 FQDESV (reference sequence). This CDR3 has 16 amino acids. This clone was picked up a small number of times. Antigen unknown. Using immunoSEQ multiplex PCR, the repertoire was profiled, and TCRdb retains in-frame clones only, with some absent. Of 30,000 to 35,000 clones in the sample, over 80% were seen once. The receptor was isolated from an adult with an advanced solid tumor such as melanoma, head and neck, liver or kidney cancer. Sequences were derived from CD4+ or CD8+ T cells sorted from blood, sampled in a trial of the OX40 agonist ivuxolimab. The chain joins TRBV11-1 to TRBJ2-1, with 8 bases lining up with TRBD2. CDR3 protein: CASNPSGSGTYNEQFF. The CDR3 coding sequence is TGTGCCAGCAACCCTAGCGGGTCCGGGACGTACAATGAGCAGTTCTTC.